What follows describes a single T cell receptor (beta chain). Antigen unknown. This entry comes from a study of beta chain features in type 1 diabetes. General observations from the study: TCRB CDR3s were moderately but significantly shorter in Type 1 diabetes patients in all four CD4+ subsets. Whatever favoring of shorter templates PCR might show would apply equally to patients and controls.

In total, each donor contributed a single heparinised blood draw that averaged roughly 100 mL. Sorting that relied on CD45RO/CCR7/CD25/CD127/CD95/CD27 yielded CD4+ naive, central memory, regulatory and stem cell-like memory cells. Sequencing targeted expressed TCRB transcripts, as all isolated RNA had been reverse transcribed. Profiling relied on immunoSEQ multiplex PCR, and the TCRdb table lists in-frame clones only, not all of them. Of 300,000 to 350,000 clones in the sample, over 7% were seen once. This receptor was obtained from a man younger than 45 with type 1 diabetes. Sequencing was performed on central memory CD4+ T cells from blood.

The CDR3 DNA reads as TGCGCCAGCAGCAGGGACCACAACGAGCAGTACTTC. The encoded protein is CASSRDHNEQYF. The chain couples TRBV5-1 to TRBJ2-7; perhaps D is TRBD1 or TRBD2 (5 bases each). Trimming left V 4 bases short and J 5 bases short, with 10 bases between. Germline V gene data show CDR1 as SGHRS and CDR2 as YFSETQ. The CDR3 is made up of 12 amino acids.